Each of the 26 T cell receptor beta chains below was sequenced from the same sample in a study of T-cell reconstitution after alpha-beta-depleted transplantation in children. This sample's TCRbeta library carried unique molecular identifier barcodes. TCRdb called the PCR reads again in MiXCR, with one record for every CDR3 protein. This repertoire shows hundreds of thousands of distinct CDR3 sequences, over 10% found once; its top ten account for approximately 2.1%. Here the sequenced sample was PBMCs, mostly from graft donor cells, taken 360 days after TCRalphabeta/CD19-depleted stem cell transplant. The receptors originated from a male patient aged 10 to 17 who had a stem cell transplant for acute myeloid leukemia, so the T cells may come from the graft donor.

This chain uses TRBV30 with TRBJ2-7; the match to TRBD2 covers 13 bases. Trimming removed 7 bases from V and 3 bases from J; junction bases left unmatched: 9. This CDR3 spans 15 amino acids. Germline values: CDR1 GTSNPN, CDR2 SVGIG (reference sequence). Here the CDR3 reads CASGLAGVVGYEQYF. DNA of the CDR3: TGTGCCTCTGGACTAGCGGGAGTGGTGGGCTACGAGCAGTACTTC. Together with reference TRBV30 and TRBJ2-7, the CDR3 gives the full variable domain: SQTIHQWPATLVQPVGSPLSLECTVEGTSNPNLYWYRQAAGRGLQLLFYSVGIGQISSEVPQNLSASRPQDRQFILSSKKLLLSDSGFYLCASGLAGVVGYEQYFGPGTRLTVT.

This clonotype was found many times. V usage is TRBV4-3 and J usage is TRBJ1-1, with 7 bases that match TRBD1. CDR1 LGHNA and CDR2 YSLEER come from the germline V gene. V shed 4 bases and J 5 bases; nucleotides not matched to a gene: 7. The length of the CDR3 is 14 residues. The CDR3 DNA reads TGCGCCAGCAGCCCCCGGCAGGGGGGGACTGAAGCTTTCTTT. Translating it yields CASSPRQGGTEAFF.

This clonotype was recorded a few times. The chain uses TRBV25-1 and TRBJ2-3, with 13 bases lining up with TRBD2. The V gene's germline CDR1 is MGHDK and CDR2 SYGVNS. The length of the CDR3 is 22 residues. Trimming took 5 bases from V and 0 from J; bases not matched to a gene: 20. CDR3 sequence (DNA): TGTGCCAGCAGTTCACGCCGCCTACTAGCGGGAGGGCCTAAGGGCAGCACAGATACGCAGTATTTT. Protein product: CASSSRRLLAGGPKGSTDTQYF. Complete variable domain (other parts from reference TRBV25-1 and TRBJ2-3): EADIYQTPRYLVIGTGKKITLECSQTMGHDKMYWYQQDPGMELHLIHYSYGVNSTEKGDLSSESTVSRIRTEHFPLTLESARPSHTSQYLCASSSRRLLAGGPKGSTDTQYFGPGTRLTVL.

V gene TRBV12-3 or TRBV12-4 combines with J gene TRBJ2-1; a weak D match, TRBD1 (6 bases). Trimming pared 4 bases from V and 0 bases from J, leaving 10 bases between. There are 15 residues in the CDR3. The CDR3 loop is CASSYRESSYNEQFF. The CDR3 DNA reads TGTGCCAGCAGTTACAGGGAGAGCTCCTACAATGAGCAGTTCTTC.

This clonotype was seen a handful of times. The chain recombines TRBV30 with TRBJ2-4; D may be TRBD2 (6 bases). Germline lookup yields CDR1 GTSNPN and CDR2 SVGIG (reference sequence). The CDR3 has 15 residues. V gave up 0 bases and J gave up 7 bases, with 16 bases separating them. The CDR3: CAWSVLGGTVNIQYF. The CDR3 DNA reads TGTGCCTGGAGTGTACTCGGGGGAACGGTGAACATTCAGTACTTC.

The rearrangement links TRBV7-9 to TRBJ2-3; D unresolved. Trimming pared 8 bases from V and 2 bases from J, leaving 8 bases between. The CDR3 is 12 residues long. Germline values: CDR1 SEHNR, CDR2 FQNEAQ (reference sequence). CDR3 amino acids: CASAEATDTQYF. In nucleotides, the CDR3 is TGTGCCAGCGCCGAGGCCACAGATACGCAGTATTTT.

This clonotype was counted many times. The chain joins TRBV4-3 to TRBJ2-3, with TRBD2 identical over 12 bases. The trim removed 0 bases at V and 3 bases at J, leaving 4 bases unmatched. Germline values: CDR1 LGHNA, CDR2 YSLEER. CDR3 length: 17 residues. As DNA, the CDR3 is TGCGCCAGCAGCCAAGATCCGACTAGCGGGAGAACAGATACGCAGTATTTT. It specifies CASSQDPTSGRTDTQYF.

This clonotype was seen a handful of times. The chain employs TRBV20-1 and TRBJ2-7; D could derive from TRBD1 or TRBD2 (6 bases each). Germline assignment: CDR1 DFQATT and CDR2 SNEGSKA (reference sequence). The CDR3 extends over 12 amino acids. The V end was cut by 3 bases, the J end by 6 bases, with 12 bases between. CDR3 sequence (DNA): TGCAGTGCTAGCAAGGGGGGTTCCGAGCAGTACTTC. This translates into CSASKGGSEQYF.

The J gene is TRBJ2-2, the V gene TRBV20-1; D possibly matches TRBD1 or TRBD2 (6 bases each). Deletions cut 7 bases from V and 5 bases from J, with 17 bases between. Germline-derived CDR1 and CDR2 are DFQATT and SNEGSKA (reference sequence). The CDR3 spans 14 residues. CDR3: CSGSRGPTTGELFF. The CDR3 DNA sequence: TGCAGTGGGTCCCGGGGGCCCACAACCGGGGAGCTGTTTTTT.

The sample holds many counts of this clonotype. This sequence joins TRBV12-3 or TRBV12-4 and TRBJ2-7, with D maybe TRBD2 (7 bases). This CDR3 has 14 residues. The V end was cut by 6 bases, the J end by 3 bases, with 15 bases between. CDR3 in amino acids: CASSPGGRVYEQYF. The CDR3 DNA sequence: TGTGCCAGCAGCCCCGGGGGGCGAGTCTACGAGCAGTACTTC.

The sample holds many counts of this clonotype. DNA for the CDR3: TGCGCCAGCAGCTTGGGGTCTAGCACGCATGAGCAGTTCTTC. It codes for CASSLGSSTHEQFF. V gene TRBV5-1 combines with J gene TRBJ2-1, with a weak D call TRBD2 (5 bases). Germline V gene data show CDR1 as SGHRS and CDR2 as YFSETQ. V was clipped by 0 bases and J by 8 bases, with 12 bases between them. The CDR3 spans 14 residues.

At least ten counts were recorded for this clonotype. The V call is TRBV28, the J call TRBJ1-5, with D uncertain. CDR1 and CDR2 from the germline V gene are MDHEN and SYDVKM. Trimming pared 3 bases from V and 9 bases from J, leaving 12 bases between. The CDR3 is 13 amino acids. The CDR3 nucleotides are TGTGCCAGCAGTTTTCAGGCCCTGGTGCCCCAGCATTTT. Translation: CASSFQALVPQHF.

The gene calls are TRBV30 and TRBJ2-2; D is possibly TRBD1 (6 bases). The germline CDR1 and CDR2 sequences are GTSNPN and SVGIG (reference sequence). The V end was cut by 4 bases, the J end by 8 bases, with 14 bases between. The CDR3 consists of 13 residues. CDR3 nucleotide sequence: TGTGCCTGGACCATCACAGGGTCAGGGGAGCTGTTTTTT. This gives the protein CAWTITGSGELFF.

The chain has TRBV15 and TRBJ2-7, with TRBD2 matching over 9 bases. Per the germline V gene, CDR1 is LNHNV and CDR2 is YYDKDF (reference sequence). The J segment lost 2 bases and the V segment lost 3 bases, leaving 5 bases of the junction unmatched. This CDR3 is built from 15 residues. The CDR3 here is CATSSLAGITYEQYF. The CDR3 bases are TGTGCCACCAGCAGTCTAGCGGGAATTACCTACGAGCAGTACTTC. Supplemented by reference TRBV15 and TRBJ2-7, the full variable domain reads DAMVIQNPRYQVTQFGKPVTLSCSQTLNHNVMYWYQQKSSQAPKLLFHYYDKDFNNEADTPDNFQSRRPNTSFCFLDIRSPGLGDTAMYLCATSSLAGITYEQYFGPGTRLTVT.

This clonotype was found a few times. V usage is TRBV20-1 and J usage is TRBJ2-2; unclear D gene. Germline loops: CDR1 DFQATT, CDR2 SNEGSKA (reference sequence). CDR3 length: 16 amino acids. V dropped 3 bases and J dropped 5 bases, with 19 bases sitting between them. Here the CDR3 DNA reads TGCAGTGCTAGTCCTGGCGTGGGAATTTGGACCGGGGAGCTGTTTTTT. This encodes CSASPGVGIWTGELFF.

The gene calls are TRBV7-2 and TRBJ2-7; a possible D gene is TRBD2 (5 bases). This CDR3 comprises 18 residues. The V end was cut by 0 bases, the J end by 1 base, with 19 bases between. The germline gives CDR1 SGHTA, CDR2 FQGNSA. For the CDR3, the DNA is TGTGCCAGCAGCTTAGCCTTCCCTATTGCGGGCCTGTCCTACGAGCAGTACTTC. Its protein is CASSLAFPIAGLSYEQYF.

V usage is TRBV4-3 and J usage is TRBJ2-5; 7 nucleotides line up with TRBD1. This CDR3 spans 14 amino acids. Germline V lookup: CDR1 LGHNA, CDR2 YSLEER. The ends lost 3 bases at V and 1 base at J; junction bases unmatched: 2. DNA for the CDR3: TGCGCCAGCAGCCACAACAGGGGCCAAGAGACCCAGTACTTC. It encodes CASSHNRGQETQYF.

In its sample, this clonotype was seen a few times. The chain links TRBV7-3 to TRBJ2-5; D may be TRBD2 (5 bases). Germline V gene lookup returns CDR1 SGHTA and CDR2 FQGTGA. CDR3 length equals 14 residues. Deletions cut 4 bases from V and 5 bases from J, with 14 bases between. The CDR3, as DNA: TGTGCCAGCAGCTCTGGACCTAGCTGGGAGACCCAGTACTTC. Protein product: CASSSGPSWETQYF.

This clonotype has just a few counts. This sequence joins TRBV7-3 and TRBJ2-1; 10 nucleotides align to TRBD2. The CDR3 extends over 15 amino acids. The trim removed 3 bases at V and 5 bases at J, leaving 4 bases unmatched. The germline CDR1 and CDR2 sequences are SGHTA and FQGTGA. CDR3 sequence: CASSFELAGDNEQFF. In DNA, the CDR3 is TGTGCCAGCAGCTTCGAGCTAGCGGGAGACAATGAGCAGTTCTTC.

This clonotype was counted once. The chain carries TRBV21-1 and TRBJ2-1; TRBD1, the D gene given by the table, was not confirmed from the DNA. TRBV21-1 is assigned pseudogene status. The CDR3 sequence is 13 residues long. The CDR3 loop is CASRGPGGNEQFF. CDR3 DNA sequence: TGTGCCAGCCGGGGACCTGGGGGGAATGAGCAGTTCTTC.

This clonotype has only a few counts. The CDR3, as DNA: TGCGCCAGCAGCTTGGCCGGGAAGGAGTATGGCTACACCTTC. Encoded protein: CASSLAGKEYGYTF. The chain links TRBV5-1 to TRBJ1-2, with unresolved D. The V end was cut by 0 bases, the J end by 5 bases, with 11 bases between. From germline, CDR1 is SGHRS and CDR2 YFSETQ. The CDR3 is 14 amino acids.

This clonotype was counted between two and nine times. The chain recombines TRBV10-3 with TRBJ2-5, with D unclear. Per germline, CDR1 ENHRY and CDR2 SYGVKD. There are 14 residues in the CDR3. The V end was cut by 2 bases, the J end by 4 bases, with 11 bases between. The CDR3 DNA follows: TGTGCCATCAGTGAGGGGGTTTTTGGAGAGACCCAGTACTTC. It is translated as CAISEGVFGETQYF.

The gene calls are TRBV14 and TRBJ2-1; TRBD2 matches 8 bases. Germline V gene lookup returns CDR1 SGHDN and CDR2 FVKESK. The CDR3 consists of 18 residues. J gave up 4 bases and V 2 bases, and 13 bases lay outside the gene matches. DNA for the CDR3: TGTGCCAGCAGCCAATCCACGGGGGGCGGGAGGAAATACAATGAGCAGTTCTTC. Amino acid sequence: CASSQSTGGGRKYNEQFF. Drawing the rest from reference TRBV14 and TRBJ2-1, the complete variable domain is EAGVTQFPSHSVIEKGQTVTLRCDPISGHDNLYWYRRVMGKEIKFLLHFVKESKQDESGMPNNRFLAERTGGTYSTLKVQPAELEDSGVYFCASSQSTGGGRKYNEQFFGPGTRLTVL.

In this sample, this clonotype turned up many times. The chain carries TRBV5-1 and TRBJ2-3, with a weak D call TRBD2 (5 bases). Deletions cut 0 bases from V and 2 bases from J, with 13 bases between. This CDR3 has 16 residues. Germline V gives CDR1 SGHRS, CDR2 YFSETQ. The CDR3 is CASSLGGSVPTDTQYF. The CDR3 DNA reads TGCGCCAGCAGCTTGGGAGGGTCGGTCCCCACAGATACGCAGTATTTT. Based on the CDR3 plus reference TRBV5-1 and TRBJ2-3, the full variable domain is KAGVTQTPRYLIKTRGQQVTLSCSPISGHRSVSWYQQTPGQGLQFLFEYFSETQRNKGNFPGRFSGRQFSNSRSEMNVSTLELGDSALYLCASSLGGSVPTDTQYFGPGTRLTVL.

The CDR3 sequence: CASSRDSETGNTIYF. In nucleotides, the CDR3 is TGTGCCAGCAGCCGGGACAGCGAAACTGGAAACACCATATATTTT. The gene calls are TRBV6-1 and TRBJ1-3, with 7 bases identical to TRBD1. The V gene end was trimmed by 6 bases and the J gene end by 2 bases; junction bases not matched to a gene: 7. The CDR3 loop spans 15 amino acids. Germline lookup yields CDR1 MNHNS and CDR2 SASEGT.

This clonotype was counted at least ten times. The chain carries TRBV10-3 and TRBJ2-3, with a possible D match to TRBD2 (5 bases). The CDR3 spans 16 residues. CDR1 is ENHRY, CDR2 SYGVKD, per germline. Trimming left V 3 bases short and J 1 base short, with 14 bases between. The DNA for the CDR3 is TGTGCCATCAGTGACACTAGACGGGAAGGCACAGATACGCAGTATTTT. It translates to CAISDTRREGTDTQYF.